This TCR beta chain was sequenced for a study of tissue T cells after allogeneic stem cell transplantation. Study-wide results and limits: This small cohort was clinically heterogeneous, and sampling depth was a limitation. Motif-based clustering found tissue-specific repertoire signatures shared across patients, though few clones were shared.

For this clone: The antigen is undetermined.

Survey-depth TCRbeta CDR3 sequencing reported V/J genes and productive frequencies. Some clones are missing from TCRdb's copy, which holds only in-frame ones; the method was immunoSEQ multiplex PCR. The sample lists approximately 3,700 clones, roughly 70% occurring once. The CDR3 is made up of 15 amino acids. In germline, CDR1 is SNHLY, CDR2 FYNNEI. V was trimmed by 3 bases and J by 5 bases, leaving 13 bases between them. V gene TRBV2 combines with J gene TRBJ2-2; no clear D. The source material was left colon tissue, sampled at autopsy. This clonotype originated in a woman aged 18-55 years with breast cancer. In DNA form, the CDR3 reads TGTGCCAGCAGTGATAGGGTTTTTGGTACCGGGGAGCTGTTTTTT. It yields the protein CASSDRVFGTGELFF.